This note documents a single T cell receptor beta chain sequence. The study ran its PCR with 60 Vbeta and 13 Jbeta primers. Profiled with immunoSEQ multiplex PCR; TCRdb holds only in-frame clones, not every one. The repertoire holds 150,000 or so clones, with over 60% as singletons. This entry belongs to a study of cytomegalovirus exposure and HLA in healthy donors. Germline lookup yields CDR1 SGHTA and CDR2 FQGNSA. Trimming shortened V by 7 bases and J by 4 bases, and 8 bases separated the two germline ends. There are 12 residues in the CDR3. The sequence came from a woman under 30 in good health and CMV-seronegative. The sequenced sample was PBMCs. This chain uses TRBV7-2 with TRBJ2-1; no clear D gene. The CDR3, as DNA: TGTGCCAGCAAACGCGATTACAATGAGCAGTTCTTC. As protein: CASKRDYNEQFF.